This entry lists 27 T cell receptor beta chains sequenced from one sample in a study of blood T cell repertoires in COVID-19. Produced via immunoSEQ multiplex PCR; TCRdb's table is partial and in-frame only. Of more than 90,000 clones listed, roughly 83% are singletons. The sample consisted of peripheral blood. These receptors were taken from a woman in her sixties or seventies with acute or convalescent COVID-19.

Details on this clone: The junction departs from germline at one end; a sequencing error may be responsible. In DNA form, the CDR3 reads TGTGTCAGCAGAGGGGAGGGCGATTTGTACTATGGCTACACCTTC. This codes for CVSRGEGDLYYGYTF. J is TRBJ1-2 and V is TRBV6-5, with a tentative D call TRBD1 (5 bases). The CDR3 contains 15 residues. Germline-derived CDR1 and CDR2 are MNHEY and SVGAGI.

The J gene is TRBJ2-7, the V gene TRBV7-9, with 9 bases lining up with TRBD2. Trimming removed 3 bases from V and 2 bases from J; junction bases left unmatched: 2. Germline V gene sequence: CDR1 SEHNR, CDR2 FQNEAQ (reference sequence). CDR3 size: 14 residues. The CDR3 loop reads CASSLAGGAYEQYF. The CDR3 DNA sequence: TGTGCCAGCAGCTTGGCGGGAGGGGCCTACGAGCAGTACTTC.

V is TRBV5-1 and J is TRBJ2-1; 11 bases are a match to TRBD1. The V gene end was trimmed by 2 bases and the J gene end by 3 bases; junction bases not matched to a gene: 4. The V gene's germline CDR1 is SGHRS and CDR2 YFSETQ. The CDR3 runs 16 residues. CDR3 coding DNA: TGCGCCAGCAGCTTCTCCGGGACAGGGGGCTACAATGAGCAGTTCTTC. The encoded protein is CASSFSGTGGYNEQFF. Based on the CDR3 plus reference TRBV5-1 and TRBJ2-1, the full variable domain is KAGVTQTPRYLIKTRGQQVTLSCSPISGHRSVSWYQQTPGQGLQFLFEYFSETQRNKGNFPGRFSGRQFSNSRSEMNVSTLELGDSALYLCASSFSGTGGYNEQFFGPGTRLTVL.

The chain carries TRBV6-5 and TRBJ2-5; D is possibly TRBD2 (5 bases). CDR3 size: 14 residues. In germline, CDR1 is MNHEY, CDR2 SVGAGI. Trimming took off 6 bases at V and 2 bases at J, with 13 bases between the two ends. The CDR3 protein is CASSGIPSQETQYF. The CDR3 bases are TGTGCCAGCAGCGGGATTCCTTCACAAGAGACCCAGTACTTC.

The chain joins TRBV7-9 to TRBJ1-2; 9 positions agree with TRBD1. This CDR3 comprises 14 residues. The germline CDR1 and CDR2 sequences are SEHNR and FQNEAQ (reference sequence). V shed 1 base and J 4 bases; nucleotides not matched to a gene: 1. CDR3 nucleotide sequence: TGTGCCAGCAGCTTAGGACAGGGGGTCTATGGCTACACCTTC. Protein: CASSLGQGVYGYTF.

The rearrangement uses TRBV10-3 and TRBJ2-1, with TRBD2 matching over 11 bases. Germline CDR1 is ENHRY and CDR2 is SYGVKD. The CDR3 covers 15 residues. J was trimmed by 8 bases and V by 5 bases; bases with no gene match: 8. This chain's CDR3 is CAISLTSGSADEQFF. The CDR3 coding sequence is TGTGCCATCAGTCTAACTAGCGGGAGTGCCGATGAGCAGTTCTTC.

The CDR3 region has the DNA TGTGCCAGCAGCTTGACAGGGGGCAATGAGCAGTTCTTC. It is translated as CASSLTGGNEQFF. The genes are TRBV7-9 and TRBJ2-1; 9 positions agree with TRBD1. The CDR3 spans 13 residues. The germline V gene encodes CDR1 SEHNR and CDR2 FQNEAQ (reference sequence). The J segment lost 6 bases and the V segment lost 3 bases, leaving 0 bases of the junction unmatched.

The chain joins TRBV6-4 to TRBJ2-1, with a possible D match to TRBD2 (5 bases). Germline V gene data show CDR1 as MRHNA and CDR2 as SNTAGT. This CDR3 region has 13 residues. Trimming shortened V by 6 bases and J by 0 bases, and 6 bases separated the two germline ends. The CDR3 nucleotides read TGTGCCAGCAGGGGAGACTCCTACAATGAGCAGTTCTTC. This gives the protein CASRGDSYNEQFF.

The chain recombines TRBV6-5 with TRBJ1-5; 7 bases fit TRBD1. V shed 5 bases and J 4 bases; nucleotides not matched to a gene: 5. Per germline, CDR1 MNHEY and CDR2 SVGAGI. This CDR3 is 14 amino acids long. The CDR3 bases are TGTGCCAGCAGTAGCAGCAGGGGGAATCAGCCCCAGCATTTT. This encodes CASSSSRGNQPQHF.

In this sample, this clone turned up a few times. The CDR3 bases are TGTGCCAGCAGTTTAGGGACAGAAATAACCCAGTACTTC. Encoded protein: CASSLGTEITQYF. The J gene is TRBJ2-5, the V gene TRBV28, with 7 bases identical to TRBD1. J lost 8 bases, V lost 2 bases, and 5 bases had no gene match. Germline loops: CDR1 MDHEN, CDR2 SYDVKM. The CDR3 runs to 13 residues.

This sequence joins TRBV25-1 and TRBJ2-1; D may be TRBD2 (5 bases). The CDR3 spans 15 residues. CDR1 and CDR2 (germline): MGHDK, SYGVNS. V was trimmed by 7 bases and J by 3 bases, leaving 16 bases between them. CDR3 nucleotide sequence: TGTGCCAGCAATGGAGGAGGCGGTTACTACAATGAGCAGTTCTTC. The encoded protein is CASNGGGGYYNEQFF.

The genes are TRBV14 and TRBJ1-1; unclear D gene. The V and J ends lost 0 bases and 4 bases respectively, with 9 bases between them. Per germline, CDR1 SGHDN and CDR2 FVKESK. The CDR3 sequence is 14 residues long. CDR3 residues: CASSQEASATEAFF. The CDR3 nucleotides read TGTGCCAGCAGCCAAGAGGCCTCTGCCACTGAAGCTTTCTTT.

The chain combines TRBV5-1 with TRBJ2-2, with 9 bases matching TRBD2. The CDR3 covers 15 residues. The germline CDR1 and CDR2 sequences are SGHRS and YFSETQ. The junction had 7 bases not matched to a gene; V was cut back by 5 bases and J by 5 bases. CDR3 nucleotides: TGCGCCAGCAGTACCGGGACTAGCTCGACCGGGGAGCTGTTTTTT. It yields the protein CASSTGTSSTGELFF.

V gene TRBV7-8 combines with J gene TRBJ2-1, with 7 bases that match TRBD2. Germline V lookup: CDR1 SGHVS, CDR2 FQNEAQ. The CDR3 contains 14 residues. The trim removed 5 bases at V and 9 bases at J, leaving 10 bases unmatched. The CDR3, as DNA: TGTGCCAGCAGCGCCCGGACTAGTTGGGGTGAGCAGTTCTTC. It is translated as CASSARTSWGEQFF. The full variable domain, its missing parts supplied by reference TRBV7-8 and TRBJ2-1, is GAGVSQSPRYKVAKRGQDVALRCDPISGHVSLFWYQQALGQGPEFLTYFQNEAQLDKSGLPSDRFFAERPEGSVSTLKIQRTQQEDSAVYLCASSARTSWGEQFFGPGTRLTVL.

V gene TRBV13 combines with J gene TRBJ1-1, with 8 bases fitting TRBD1. V gave up 4 bases and J gave up 13 bases; unmatched junction bases: 8. Germline CDR1 and CDR2: PRHDT and FYEKMQ (reference sequence). The CDR3 is made up of 12 amino acids. CDR3 nucleotide sequence: TGTGCCAGCAGCTCAGGACAGGGTGTGGTTTTCTTT. Translated: CASSSGQGVVFF.

The J gene is TRBJ2-7, the V gene TRBV30, with a possible D match to TRBD2 (6 bases). The V and J ends lost 0 bases and 0 bases respectively, with 27 bases between them. The V gene's germline CDR1 is GTSNPN and CDR2 SVGIG (reference sequence). The CDR3 sequence is 20 residues long. The CDR3 reads CAWSVGAKMVTGRSSYEQYF. The CDR3 DNA reads TGTGCCTGGAGTGTTGGGGCCAAAATGGTTACTGGGAGGAGCTCCTACGAGCAGTACTTC.

This rearrangement joins TRBV4-2 to TRBJ2-1; a possible D gene is TRBD2 (6 bases). The CDR3 length is 18 residues. Germline V gives CDR1 LGHNA, CDR2 YNFKEQ. V lost 3 bases to trimming and J lost 5 bases, with 23 bases between them. CDR3 bases: TGTGCCAGCAGCCATGGTCAGGAGGGACTGGGGTTGGACAATGAGCAGTTCTTC. Encoded protein: CASSHGQEGLGLDNEQFF.

This sequence joins TRBV3-1 (or the pseudogene TRBV3-2) and TRBJ2-7; D not resolved. Germline V gene sequence: CDR1 LGHDT, CDR2 YNNKEL (reference sequence). This CDR3 is 14 amino acids long. Trimming shortened V by 4 bases and J by 1 base, and 11 bases separated the two germline ends. The CDR3 is CASSLSRFSYEQYF. The CDR3 DNA sequence: TGTGCCAGCAGCCTCTCGCGGTTTTCCTACGAGCAGTACTTC.

CDR3 amino acids: CASTSSGRASYNEQFF. The CDR3 DNA sequence: TGTGCTAGTACGTCTAGCGGGAGGGCCTCATACAATGAGCAGTTCTTC. The chain employs TRBV12-5 and TRBJ2-1; 12 bases map to TRBD2. J gave up 4 bases and V 8 bases, and 9 bases lay outside the gene matches. Germline V gene data show CDR1 as LGHNT and CDR2 as FRNRAP. The length of the CDR3 is 16 residues.

The rearrangement joins TRBV2 to TRBJ2-2; D is undetermined. The CDR3 runs to 15 residues. The germline V and J ends were trimmed by 4 bases and 0 bases, with 9 bases remaining between them. Per germline, CDR1 SNHLY and CDR2 FYNNEI. The CDR3 is CASSVDIANTGELFF. DNA for the CDR3: TGTGCCAGCAGTGTTGACATCGCGAACACCGGGGAGCTGTTTTTT.

For this clone: No conserved phenylalanine or tryptophan is present at the end of the CDR3, so a read error is the likely explanation. The limits of the CDR3 on the DNA are not certain, so only TCRdb's listed CDR3 is given. The CDR3 reads CACNLVAGALQI. The chain has TRBV30 and TRBJ2-7; TRBD2 is the table's D call and was not checked against the DNA. The CDR3 is 12 residues long, ends included. CDR1 is GTSNPN and CDR2 is SVGIG in the germline V gene (reference sequence).

The chain links TRBV11-2 to TRBJ1-6; D unclear. Between the trimmed V and J ends, which lost 5 bases and 8 bases, there was a span of 13 bases. Germline loops: CDR1 SGHAT, CDR2 FQNNGV. The CDR3 runs 14 residues. For the CDR3, the DNA is TGTGCCAGCAGCCTGAACAGCGGCGATTCACCCCTCCACTTT. It translates to CASSLNSGDSPLHF.

The chain uses TRBV7-2 and TRBJ2-2; 7 bases are shared with TRBD2. CDR1 and CDR2 (germline): SGHTA, FQGNSA. The junction had 15 bases not matched to a gene; V was cut back by 5 bases and J by 0 bases. CDR3 length equals 19 residues. CDR3 region: CASSPPGLRSPANTGELFF. The CDR3 nucleotides are TGTGCCAGCAGCCCTCCGGGACTACGTTCCCCAGCGAACACCGGGGAGCTGTTTTTT.

The gene calls are TRBV6-1 and TRBJ1-5; TRBD1 is a possible D gene (5 bases). Deletions cut 3 bases from V and 5 bases from J, with 11 bases between. From germline, CDR1 is MNHNS and CDR2 SASEGT. The CDR3 is made up of 14 amino acids. The CDR3 protein is CASSEWGGDQPQHF. Written as DNA, the CDR3 is TGTGCCAGCAGTGAGTGGGGGGGGGATCAGCCCCAGCATTTT.

The rearrangement uses TRBV4-1 and TRBJ1-5, with a weak D call TRBD1 (6 bases). V shed 4 bases and J shed 1 base, with 11 bases lying between them. The germline V gene has CDR1 MGHRA and CDR2 YSYEKL. CDR3 length: 15 residues. The DNA of the CDR3 is TGCGCCAGCAGCCCAGTTAGGGGGAGCAATCAGCCCCAGCATTTT. Translated: CASSPVRGSNQPQHF.

The chain uses TRBV5-8 and TRBJ2-3, with D maybe TRBD1 (5 bases). Germline loops: CDR1 SGHTS, CDR2 YDEGEE. V dropped 0 bases and J dropped 2 bases, with 10 bases sitting between them. CDR3 length equals 15 residues. CDR3 DNA sequence: TGTGCCAGCAGCTTGGGGGGCGGTTTCACAGATACGCAGTATTTT. As protein: CASSLGGGFTDTQYF.

The chain is built from TRBV28 and TRBJ2-7; 7 bases are a match to TRBD1. The junction had 10 bases not matched to a gene; V was cut back by 6 bases and J by 2 bases. Germline lookup yields CDR1 MDHEN and CDR2 SYDVKM. This CDR3 is 15 amino acids long. CDR3 residues: CASSTPGQKTYEQYF. CDR3 DNA: TGTGCCAGCAGCACTCCGGGACAGAAAACCTACGAGCAGTACTTC.